This T cell receptor beta chain was profiled in a study of identical twins. Findings and caveats of the study: Possibly, invariant MAIT and iNKT cells partly confounded zero-insertion analyses. The degree of excess twin sharing was weaker in beta out-of-frame sequences.

A universal primer site was created by template switching, with the cDNA bearing unique molecular identifiers. TCRdb passed the 5' RACE reads through MiXCR, listing each CDR3 protein once. This sample carries some 500,000 distinct CDR3 sequences, around 15% of them seen once, and the ten largest clones take more than 0.8%. Healthy Caucasians were all of the donors. Concerning this clonotype: Antigen: not known.

V was pared by 10 bases and J by 2 bases, with 9 bases of the junction left unmatched. The CDR3 sequence is 15 residues long. Germline-derived CDR1 and CDR2 are MNHEY and SVGEGT. These records were also assigned to another study, of yellow fever vaccine responses in identical twins.

The sequence was obtained from a woman between 18 and 29 years old in good health. V usage is TRBV6-2 or TRBV6-3 and J usage is TRBJ2-4, with 9 positions matching TRBD1. The sample comprised CD4+ T cells sorted from blood. DNA for the CDR3: TGTGCCACCCTTCGGGACAGGGAGTCCAAAAACATTCAGTACTTC. Its translation: CATLRDRESKNIQYF.